Shown below are 7 T cell receptor beta chains from a single sample sequenced in a study of tumor and adjacent non-tumor tissue in lung cancer. The library came from three nested PCR rounds adapted from ARM-PCR protocols. TCRdb re-derived calls from the multiplex PCR reads in MiXCR, one entry per CDR3 protein. The table shows more than 75,000 distinct CDR3 sequences, with approximately 71% occurring only once. RNA was extracted from bulk tissue without any cell sorting. Material: lung tumor tissue. The receptors were sampled from a woman in her seventies with non-small cell lung cancer.

This clonotype has a single count. J is TRBJ2-2 and V is TRBV5-1; D is undetermined. The CDR3 is 15 amino acids. V gave up 3 bases and J gave up 5 bases, with 14 bases separating them. CDR1 and CDR2 (germline): SGHRS, YFSETQ. CDR3 region: CASSSRNVLTGELFF. DNA for the CDR3: TGCGCCAGCAGCTCCCGAAACGTTTTGACCGGGGAGCTGTTTTTT.

As concerns this clonotype: A junction boundary mismatches the germline segment, possibly from a read error. This chain uses TRBV6-6 with TRBJ2-6, with D possibly TRBD1 on 5 matching bases. Germline V lookup: CDR1 MNHNY, CDR2 SVGAGI (reference sequence). CDR3 length: 15 amino acids. The DNA for the CDR3 is TGTGCCAGCAGTTACAGGGCGGTAGGGGTCAACGTCCTGACTTTC. This gives the protein CASSYRAVGVNVLTF.

In this sample, this clonotype turned up many times. A read error may explain this, as a much larger clone is one base away. The chain uses TRBV7-9 and TRBJ2-2; tentative D call: TRBD2 (5 bases). The CDR3 has 14 residues. The germline CDR1 and CDR2 sequences are SEHNR and FQNEAQ (reference sequence). DNA of the CDR3: TGTGCCAGCAGCTTCTGGTCCCACACCGGGGAGCTGTCTTTT. Translated, it gives CASSFWSHTGELSF.

With regard to this clonotype: At one boundary the junction diverges from the germline segment, which might be a read error. The V and J genes are TRBV5-5 and TRBJ1-3, with D unresolved. Germline loops: CDR1 SGHKS, CDR2 YYEKEE (reference sequence). The CDR3 covers 12 residues. The CDR3 spells CAISFSGNTIYF. CDR3 coding DNA: TGTGCCATCAGCTTCTCTGGAAACACCATATATTTT.

To note about this clonotype: This may stem from a read error, because a much larger clone lies one nucleotide away. The chain has TRBV10-1 and TRBJ2-3, with 12 bases that match TRBD2. The CDR3 totals 16 residues. The germline V gene has CDR1 WNHNN and CDR2 SYGVQD (reference sequence). The CDR3 loop reads CASSDLTSGSPDTRYF. The CDR3 region has the DNA TGCGCCAGCAGTGATCTGACTAGCGGGAGTCCAGATACGCGGTATTTT.

The J gene is TRBJ2-7, the V gene TRBV4-1; D not certain. CDR3 length equals 14 residues. Trimming stripped 4 bases from V and 5 bases from J, with 15 bases between. CDR1 is MGHRA and CDR2 is YSYEKL in the germline V gene. The CDR3 region has the DNA TGCGCCAGCAGCCCCGCACATGATGGCCACGAGCAGTACTTC. It specifies CASSPAHDGHEQYF.

As concerns this clonotype: One base away lies a much larger clone, so this may be a sequencing read error. The chain combines TRBV5-1 with TRBJ1-2; 10 nucleotides match TRBD1. Germline V gene lookup returns CDR1 SGHRS and CDR2 YFSETQ. This CDR3 contains 15 residues. The CDR3 here is CASNLGDRGYYGYTF. For the CDR3, the DNA is TGCGCCAGCAACTTGGGGGACAGGGGATACTATGGCTACACCTTC.